The clone carrying this T cell receptor beta chain was seen only once. Germline V CDR1 and CDR2: SGHTA, FQGNSA. CDR3 length equals 17 residues. V trimming: 5 bases; J trimming: 4 bases; junction bases outside the gene matches: 8. The data are from a study of T cell changes during pregnancy in multiple sclerosis. Assay used: immunoSEQ multiplex PCR; TCRdb lists only in-frame clones, some missing. The repertoire holds tens of thousands of clones, with 86% as singletons. The specimen comprised CD4+ T cells from peripheral blood mononuclear cells, sampled in the first trimester of pregnancy. This receptor was identified in a female donor in good health, enrolled as a control in a pregnancy study. This chain uses TRBV7-2 with TRBJ2-5; 15 bases are shared with TRBD2. This chain's CDR3 is CASSPRTSGGAGETQYF. In DNA form, the CDR3 reads TGTGCCAGCAGCCCCCGGACTAGCGGGGGGGCTGGAGAGACCCAGTACTTC.